This T cell receptor beta chain was profiled in a study of cytomegalovirus exposure and HLA in healthy donors. Study-wide results and caveats: According to the study, 160 or so TCR beta chains were cytomegalovirus-associated. Researchers reported that a few CMV-associated chains were confirmed in vitro as CMV antigen-specific.

Sequenced by immunoSEQ multiplex PCR; TCRdb stores in-frame clones only, minus some. The sample contains some 43,000 clones, more than 85% of which appear only once. Germline V lookup: CDR1 MRHNA, CDR2 SNTAGT. This CDR3 is 16 amino acids long. The V segment lost 7 bases and the J segment 0 bases; nucleotides outside the gene matches: 10. The sample holds one count of this clone. Its antigen is unidentified. The rearrangement uses TRBV6-4 and TRBJ1-1, with 8 bases that match TRBD1. The specimen was PBMCs. The receptor was derived from a man aged 18 to 35 in good health and CMV-seronegative. CDR3 loop: CASMGRQGRMNTEAFF. DNA for the CDR3: TGTGCCAGCATGGGCCGACAGGGGAGGATGAACACTGAAGCTTTCTTT.